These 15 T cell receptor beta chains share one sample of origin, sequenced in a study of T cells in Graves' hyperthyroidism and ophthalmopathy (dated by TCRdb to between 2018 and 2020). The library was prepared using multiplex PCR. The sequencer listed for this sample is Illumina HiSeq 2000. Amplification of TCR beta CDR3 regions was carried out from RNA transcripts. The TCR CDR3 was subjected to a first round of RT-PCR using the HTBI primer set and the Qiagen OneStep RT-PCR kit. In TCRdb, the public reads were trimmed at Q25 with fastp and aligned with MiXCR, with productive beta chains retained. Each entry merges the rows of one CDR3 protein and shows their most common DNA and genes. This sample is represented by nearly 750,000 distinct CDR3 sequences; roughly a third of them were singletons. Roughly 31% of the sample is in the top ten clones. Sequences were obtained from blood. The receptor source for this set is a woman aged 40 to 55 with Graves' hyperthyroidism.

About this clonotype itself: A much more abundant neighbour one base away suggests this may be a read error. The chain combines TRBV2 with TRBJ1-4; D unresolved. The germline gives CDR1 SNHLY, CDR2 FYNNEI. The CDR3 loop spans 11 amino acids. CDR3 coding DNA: TGTGCCAGCAGACTAAATGAAAAACTGCTTTTT. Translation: CASRLNEKLLF.

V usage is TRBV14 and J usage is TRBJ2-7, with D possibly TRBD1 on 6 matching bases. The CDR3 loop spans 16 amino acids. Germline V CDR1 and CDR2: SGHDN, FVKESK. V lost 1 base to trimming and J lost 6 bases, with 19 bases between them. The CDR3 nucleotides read TGTGCCAGCAGCCAAGTCCCTCGGCAGGGGACGGGCGAGCAGTACTTC. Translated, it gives CASSQVPRQGTGEQYF.

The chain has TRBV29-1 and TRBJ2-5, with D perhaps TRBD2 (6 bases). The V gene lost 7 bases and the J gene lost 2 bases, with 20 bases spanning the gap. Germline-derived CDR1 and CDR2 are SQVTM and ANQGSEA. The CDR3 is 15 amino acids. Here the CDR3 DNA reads TGCAGCGCGGCAGAACCGGGACTTAAGCAAGAGACCCAGTACTTC. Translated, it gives CSAAEPGLKQETQYF.

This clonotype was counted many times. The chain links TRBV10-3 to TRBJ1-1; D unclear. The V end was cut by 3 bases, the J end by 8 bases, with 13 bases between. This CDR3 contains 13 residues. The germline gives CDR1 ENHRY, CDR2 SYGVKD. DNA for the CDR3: TGTGCCATCAGTGAATCTCCTGTGGCCGAAGCTTTCTTT. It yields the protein CAISESPVAEAFF.

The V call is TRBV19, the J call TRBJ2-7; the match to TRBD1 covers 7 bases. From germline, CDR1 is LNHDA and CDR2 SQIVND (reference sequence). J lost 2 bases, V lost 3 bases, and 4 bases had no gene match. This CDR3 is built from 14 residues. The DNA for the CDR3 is TGTGCCAGTAGTATTCAGGGGGAGACCTACGAGCAGTACTTC. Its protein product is CASSIQGETYEQYF. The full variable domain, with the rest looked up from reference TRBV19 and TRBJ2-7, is DGGITQSPKYLFRKEGQNVTLSCEQNLNHDAMYWYRQDPGQGLRLIYYSQIVNDFQKGDIAEGYSVSREKKESFPLTVTSAQKNPTAFYLCASSIQGETYEQYFGPGTRLTVT.

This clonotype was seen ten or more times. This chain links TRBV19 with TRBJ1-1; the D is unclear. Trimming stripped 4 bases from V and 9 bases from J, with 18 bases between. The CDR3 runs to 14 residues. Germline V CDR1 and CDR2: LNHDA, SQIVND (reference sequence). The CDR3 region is CASSNQAQTPKAFF. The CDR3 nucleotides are TGTGCCAGTAGTAATCAAGCCCAGACCCCCAAAGCTTTCTTT. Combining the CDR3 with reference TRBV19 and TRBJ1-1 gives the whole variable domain DGGITQSPKYLFRKEGQNVTLSCEQNLNHDAMYWYRQDPGQGLRLIYYSQIVNDFQKGDIAEGYSVSREKKESFPLTVTSAQKNPTAFYLCASSNQAQTPKAFFGQGTRLTVV.

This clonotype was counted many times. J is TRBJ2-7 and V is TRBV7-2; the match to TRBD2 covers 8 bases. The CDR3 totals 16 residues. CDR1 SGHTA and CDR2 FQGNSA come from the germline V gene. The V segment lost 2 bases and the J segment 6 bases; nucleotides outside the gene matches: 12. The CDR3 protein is CASSLLAGIQVGEQYF. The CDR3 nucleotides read TGTGCCAGCAGCTTATTAGCGGGGATTCAAGTTGGCGAGCAGTACTTC.

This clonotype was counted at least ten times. The CDR3 DNA follows: TGTGCCAGCAGTGAGTTTGGGACAGGGGACGGCTACACCTTC. It specifies CASSEFGTGDGYTF. V usage is TRBV2 and J usage is TRBJ1-2; 10 nucleotides line up with TRBD1. The length of the CDR3 is 14 residues. The germline gives CDR1 SNHLY, CDR2 FYNNEI. Trimming removed 3 bases from V and 8 bases from J; junction bases left unmatched: 6.

CDR3 coding DNA: TGTGCCAGCAGCTCGGTTGATGTGGTTCTCTCTGAAGCTTTCTTT. Amino acids: CASSSVDVVLSEAFF. This chain joins TRBV10-3 and TRBJ1-1; D unclear. The CDR3 has 15 residues. The V end lost 10 bases, the J end lost 6 bases, and 24 bases lay between the germline ends. Germline CDR1 is ENHRY and CDR2 is SYGVKD.

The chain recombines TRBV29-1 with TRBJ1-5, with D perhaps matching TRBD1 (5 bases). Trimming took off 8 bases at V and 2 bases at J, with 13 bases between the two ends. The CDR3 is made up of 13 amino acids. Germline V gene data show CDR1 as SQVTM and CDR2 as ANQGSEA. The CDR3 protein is CSLGVSGNQPQHF. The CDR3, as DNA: TGCAGCTTGGGGGTCTCTGGCAATCAGCCCCAGCATTTT.

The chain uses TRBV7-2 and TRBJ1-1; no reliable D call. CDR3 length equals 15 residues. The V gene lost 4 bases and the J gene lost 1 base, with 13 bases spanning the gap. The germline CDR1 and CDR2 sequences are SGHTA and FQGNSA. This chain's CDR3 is CASSSLILRNTEAFF. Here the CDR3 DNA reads TGTGCCAGCAGCTCGCTCATTTTGAGGAACACTGAAGCTTTCTTT.

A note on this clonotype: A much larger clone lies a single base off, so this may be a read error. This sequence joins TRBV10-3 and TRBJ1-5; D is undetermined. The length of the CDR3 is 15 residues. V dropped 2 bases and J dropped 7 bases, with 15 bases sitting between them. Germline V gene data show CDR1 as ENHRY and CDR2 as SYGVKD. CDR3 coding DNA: TGTGCCATCAGTGAGGGCCGGGCCCACAGCCAGCCCCAGCATTTT. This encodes CAISEGRAHSQPQHF.

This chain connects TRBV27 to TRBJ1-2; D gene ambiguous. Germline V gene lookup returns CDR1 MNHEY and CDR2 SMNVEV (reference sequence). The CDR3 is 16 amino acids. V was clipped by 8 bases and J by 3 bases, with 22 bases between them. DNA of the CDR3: TGTGCCAGCGGAAGCAGAAAGGGAACGCGGTACTATGGCTACACCTTC. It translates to CASGSRKGTRYYGYTF.

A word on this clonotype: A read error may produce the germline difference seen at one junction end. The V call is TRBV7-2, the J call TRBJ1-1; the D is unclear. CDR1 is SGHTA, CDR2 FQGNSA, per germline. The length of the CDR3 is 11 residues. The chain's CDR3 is CASNLNAEAFF. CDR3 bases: TGTGCCAGTAACCTCAACGCTGAAGCCTTCTTT.

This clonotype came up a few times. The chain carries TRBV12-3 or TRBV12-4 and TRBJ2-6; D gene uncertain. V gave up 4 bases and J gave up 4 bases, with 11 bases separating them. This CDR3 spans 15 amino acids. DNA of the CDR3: TGTGCCAGCAGTTCCCACTCCGCCGGGGCCAACGTCCTGACTTTC. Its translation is CASSSHSAGANVLTF.